This TCR beta chain is from a study of blood T cell repertoires in COVID-19. Study background: The study drew acute and convalescent COVID-19 samples from the United States, Italy and Spain.

Per the study methods: Amplification of reference gene primers provided the estimated nucleated cell counts. Sequencing used immunoSEQ multiplex PCR; TCRdb keeps in-frame clones, though not all of them. That table gives V, J and clone size, and the DNA gave D and trimming. The table shows roughly 89,000 clones, with approximately 81% occurring only once. The sequencing input was peripheral blood. This clonotype was sampled from a woman aged 80 or older with acute or convalescent COVID-19.

The CDR3 here is CASSSTGALRNQPQHF. The CDR3 region has the DNA TGTGCCAGCAGCAGCACAGGAGCTTTGAGGAATCAGCCCCAGCATTTT. The genes are TRBV7-2 and TRBJ1-5, with D possibly matching TRBD1 (5 bases). The CDR3 covers 16 residues. V was shortened by 5 bases and J by 4 bases, with 18 bases between the two germline ends. Per germline, CDR1 SGHTA and CDR2 FQGNSA. The variable domain in full, completed from reference TRBV7-2 and TRBJ1-5, reads GAGVSQSPSNKVTEKGKDVELRCDPISGHTALYWYRQSLGQGLEFLIYFQGNSAPDKSGLPSDRFSAERTGGSVSTLTIQRTQQEDSAVYLCASSSTGALRNQPQHFGDGTRLSIL.